Each of the 31 T cell receptor beta chains below was sequenced from the same sample in a study of blood T cell repertoires in COVID-19. TCRdb's table, derived via immunoSEQ multiplex PCR, lists solely in-frame clones and lacks some. The data hold about 260,000 clones, with roughly 82% observed a single time. The specimen was PBMCs or T cells enriched from blood (not recorded which). The receptors were sampled from a woman aged 45-60 years who had recovered from COVID-19.

V gene TRBV28 combines with J gene TRBJ2-7; 8 bases fit TRBD1. The CDR3 contains 16 residues. V lost 7 bases to trimming and J lost 2 bases; unmatched junction nucleotides: 13. The V gene's germline CDR1 is MDHEN and CDR2 SYDVKM. The CDR3 loop is CASNPPGTGRAYEQYF. The CDR3 DNA sequence: TGTGCCAGCAACCCGCCCGGGACAGGAAGGGCCTACGAGCAGTACTTC.

The rearrangement links TRBV4-2 to TRBJ2-3; 11 bases line up with TRBD2. J gave up 2 bases and V 1 base, and 2 bases lay outside the gene matches. The CDR3 has 16 residues. Germline lookup yields CDR1 LGHNA and CDR2 YNFKEQ. The CDR3 DNA reads as TGTGCCAGCAGCCAAGTAGCGGGAGGGACCACAGATACGCAGTATTTT. It codes for CASSQVAGGTTDTQYF.

The chain has TRBV4-2 and TRBJ2-7; D is uncertain. CDR3 length equals 14 residues. Trimming pared 1 base from V and 2 bases from J, leaving 9 bases between. The germline V gene has CDR1 LGHNA and CDR2 YNFKEQ. The CDR3 DNA follows: TGTGCCAGCAGCCAAGTAGCTGAAACCTACGAGCAGTACTTC. It translates to CASSQVAETYEQYF.

The V call is TRBV28, the J call TRBJ2-7; 11 nucleotides match TRBD2. Germline CDR1 and CDR2: MDHEN and SYDVKM. The CDR3 loop spans 14 amino acids. Trimming at V came to 3 bases and at J to 3 bases, leaving 1 base not matched to a gene. The DNA for the CDR3 is TGTGCCAGCAGTTTCCTAGCGGGAGGCTACGAGCAGTACTTC. Translating gives CASSFLAGGYEQYF.

The rearrangement joins TRBV7-6 to TRBJ2-3; 8 bases agree with TRBD1. Germline CDR1 SGHVS, CDR2 FNYEAQ. After removal of 0 bases from V and 2 bases from J, the junction contained 7 bases not matched to a gene. This CDR3 region has 17 residues. The CDR3, as DNA: TGTGCCAGCAGCTTAGCCTTCAGGGGGCGACTCACAGATACGCAGTATTTT. Translation: CASSLAFRGRLTDTQYF.

The J gene is TRBJ2-6, the V gene TRBV7-8, with TRBD1 matching 7 bases. V dropped 10 bases and J dropped 0; count of bases not matched to a gene: 9. Germline CDR1 SGHVS, CDR2 FQNEAQ. This CDR3 is 16 amino acids long. This CDR3 reads CATPQGPSSGANVLTF. The CDR3, as DNA: TGTGCCACGCCACAGGGGCCAAGCTCTGGGGCCAACGTCCTGACTTTC.

The rearrangement joins TRBV18 to TRBJ1-2; the match to TRBD1 covers 7 bases. V was pared by 3 bases and J by 7 bases, with 14 bases of the junction left unmatched. Germline V gene lookup returns CDR1 KGHSH and CDR2 LQKENI. The CDR3 runs to 16 residues. The CDR3 nucleotides read TGTGCCAGCTCACCTAAAGGGACAGCCACGGGGAGTGGCTACACCTTC. The encoded protein is CASSPKGTATGSGYTF.

This clone was found once. The chain recombines TRBV28 with TRBJ2-3; 10 positions agree with TRBD2. In germline, CDR1 is MDHEN, CDR2 SYDVKM. CDR3 size: 15 residues. V lost 6 bases and J lost 10; bases outside the gene matches: 13. The DNA for the CDR3 is TGTGCCAGCAGGGCCTGGGTTAGCGGGAGGACATCGCAGTATTTT. It codes for CASRAWVSGRTSQYF.

V is TRBV7-3 and J is TRBJ2-7; weak D call: TRBD1 (6 bases). The ends were cut back, 1 base at V and 2 bases at J, with 12 bases in the middle. Germline V gene sequence: CDR1 SGHTA, CDR2 FQGTGA. The CDR3 is 15 amino acids. The CDR3 region is CASSLIGRGPYEQYF. CDR3 in DNA: TGTGCCAGCAGCTTAATCGGCAGGGGCCCCTACGAGCAGTACTTC.

J is TRBJ1-2 and V is TRBV14, with D uncertain. Germline values: CDR1 SGHDN, CDR2 FVKESK. Trimming removed 4 bases at V and 7 bases at J, with 13 bases between. CDR3 length: 13 amino acids. CDR3 residues: CASSPQEGGGYTF. The DNA of the CDR3 is TGTGCCAGCAGCCCCCAGGAGGGAGGTGGCTACACCTTC.

The chain is built from TRBV5-1 and TRBJ2-1, with 9 bases identical to TRBD2. The germline CDR1 and CDR2 sequences are SGHRS and YFSETQ. V shed 5 bases, J shed 4 bases, and the junction held 7 bases outside the gene matches. CDR3 length equals 15 residues. CDR3 nucleotides: TGCGCCAGCAGATACGGAGCGGGGGGTTACAATGAGCAGTTCTTC. Amino acids: CASRYGAGGYNEQFF.

The chain joins TRBV30 to TRBJ2-3; 7 bases map to TRBD2. The V gene end was trimmed by 3 bases and the J gene end by 3 bases; junction bases not matched to a gene: 9. The germline V gene has CDR1 GTSNPN and CDR2 SVGIG (reference sequence). The CDR3 is made up of 15 amino acids. This CDR3 is CAWRGTPGRTDTQYF. CDR3 coding DNA: TGTGCCTGGAGGGGGACCCCCGGGAGGACAGATACGCAGTATTTT.

This chain links TRBV21-1 with TRBJ2-4; the DNA was not used to check the table's D call, TRBD1. TRBV21-1 constitutes a pseudogene. The CDR3 consists of 15 residues. The CDR3: CASRGGQRAKNIQYF. CDR3 coding DNA: TGTGCCAGCAGGGGTGGACAGCGAGCCAAAAACATTCAGTACTTC.

This rearrangement joins TRBV7-3 to TRBJ2-1, with D perhaps matching TRBD1 (5 bases). Germline V gene data show CDR1 as SGHTA and CDR2 as FQGTGA. Trimming left V 4 bases short and J 3 bases short, with 7 bases between. The CDR3 contains 13 residues. CDR3 region: CASSSDSYNEQFF. CDR3 nucleotide sequence: TGTGCCAGCAGCTCAGACAGCTACAATGAGCAGTTCTTC.

In this sample, this clone turned up a few times. CDR3 nucleotide sequence: TGTGCCAGCAGCCCGCTCACAGGGGGCGCGGCTGAAGCTTTCTTT. It specifies CASSPLTGGAAEAFF. The chain combines TRBV7-8 with TRBJ1-1, with 9 bases identical to TRBD1. CDR3 length equals 15 residues. Trimming cost V 5 bases and J 6 bases; bases outside gene matches: 10. CDR1 is SGHVS and CDR2 is FQNEAQ in the germline V gene.

Written as DNA, the CDR3 is TGTGCCAGCACCCGACTAGCGGGGGGGTCAGATACGCAGTATTTT. Protein product: CASTRLAGGSDTQYF. V usage is TRBV6-5 and J usage is TRBJ2-3; 14 bases match TRBD2. The V gene's germline CDR1 is MNHEY and CDR2 SVGAGI. This CDR3 spans 15 amino acids. V lost 7 bases, J lost 4 bases, and 4 bases stayed unmatched.

The chain uses TRBV11-3 and TRBJ2-7; D remains ambiguous. This CDR3 is built from 13 residues. V was trimmed by 5 bases and J by 3 bases, leaving 11 bases between them. CDR1 and CDR2 from the germline V gene are SGHNT and YENEEA. The CDR3 loop reads CASSHRHFYEQYF. The CDR3 DNA is TGTGCCAGCAGCCATAGACACTTCTACGAGCAGTACTTC. The full variable domain, completed using reference TRBV11-3 and TRBJ2-7, is EAGVVQSPRYKIIEKKQPVAFWCNPISGHNTLYWYLQNLGQGPELLIRYENEEAVDDSQLPKDRFSAERLKGVDSTLKIQPAELGDSAVYLCASSHRHFYEQYFGPGTRLTVT.

DNA of the CDR3: TGTGCCTGGAGCAGAAGGCTAGCGGGGGGAGCCCCGGAGGGGCAGTACTTC. Translating it yields CAWSRRLAGGAPEGQYF. The rearrangement joins TRBV30 to TRBJ2-7; TRBD2 matches at 11 bases. Trimming removed 3 bases from V and 9 bases from J; junction bases left unmatched: 19. CDR1 and CDR2 (germline): GTSNPN, SVGIG (reference sequence). This CDR3 comprises 17 residues. Full variable domain (outside the CDR3, taken from reference TRBV30 and TRBJ2-7): SQTIHQWPATLVQPVGSPLSLECTVEGTSNPNLYWYRQAAGRGLQLLFYSVGIGQISSEVPQNLSASRPQDRQFILSSKKLLLSDSGFYLCAWSRRLAGGAPEGQYFGPGTRLTVT.

This sequence joins TRBV28 and TRBJ1-1, with 9 bases aligning to TRBD1. The trim removed 5 bases at V and 5 bases at J, leaving 9 bases unmatched. The CDR3 extends over 15 amino acids. Germline assignment: CDR1 MDHEN and CDR2 SYDVKM. Here the CDR3 DNA reads TGTGCCAGCAGTCTCTACAGGGGGCTGGTAACTGAAGCTTTCTTT. Translating gives CASSLYRGLVTEAFF.

To note about this clone: The sample has other DNA sequences that encode this CDR3 too. The chain couples TRBV7-9 to TRBJ1-1; D is uncertain. The V end was cut by 2 bases, the J end by 3 bases, with 7 bases between. Germline values: CDR1 SEHNR, CDR2 FQNEAQ (reference sequence). The CDR3 sequence is 13 residues long. The CDR3 DNA sequence: TGTGCCAGCAGCTTAAATCGCGACACTGAAGCTTTCTTT. Translating gives CASSLNRDTEAFF.

The chain couples TRBV12-5 to TRBJ1-2; D gene ambiguous. This CDR3 is built from 15 residues. V lost 2 bases and J 0 bases, leaving 10 bases between the germline ends. From germline, CDR1 is LGHNT and CDR2 FRNRAP. CDR3 bases: TGTGCTAGTGGTTTGCCCCCTTTAGCTAACTATGGCTACACCTTC. It translates to CASGLPPLANYGYTF.

This clone was detected only a few times. The chain joins TRBV7-9 to TRBJ1-2, with TRBD1 identical over 10 bases. Germline V gives CDR1 SEHNR, CDR2 FQNEAQ (reference sequence). J lost 8 bases, V lost 5 bases, and 8 bases had no gene match. The CDR3 loop spans 14 amino acids. This chain's CDR3 is CASSATGGARGYTF. DNA of the CDR3: TGTGCCAGCAGCGCGACAGGGGGCGCGAGGGGCTACACCTTC.

This chain connects TRBV6-5 to TRBJ2-1; 9 nucleotides align to TRBD2. The CDR3 runs 15 residues. Germline V CDR1 and CDR2: MNHEY, SVGAGI. Trimming cost V 5 bases and J 10 bases; bases outside gene matches: 12. DNA for the CDR3: TGTGCCAGCAGTCAGGGCGGGGGGGCGAGATTCGAGCAGTTCTTC. Encoded protein: CASSQGGGARFEQFF.

J is TRBJ1-2 and V is TRBV11-2; perhaps TRBD1 as D (5 bases). The CDR3 has 17 residues. The V end was cut by 5 bases, the J end by 6 bases, with 25 bases between. Per germline, CDR1 SGHAT and CDR2 FQNNGV. The CDR3 loop reads CASSASRLDHWGDGYTF. DNA of the CDR3: TGTGCCAGCAGCGCCTCTCGGCTCGATCATTGGGGGGATGGCTACACCTTC.

The rearrangement uses TRBV7-2 and TRBJ2-7, with 16 bases that match TRBD2. J lost 1 base, V lost 5 bases, and 2 bases had no gene match. CDR3 size: 16 residues. CDR1 is SGHTA and CDR2 is FQGNSA in the germline V gene. The CDR3 nucleotides read TGTGCCAGCAGCCAGGGACTAGCGGGGGGGTCCTACGAGCAGTACTTC. It yields the protein CASSQGLAGGSYEQYF.

The chain couples TRBV19 to TRBJ2-5, with 7 bases matching TRBD1. Germline V lookup: CDR1 LNHDA, CDR2 SQIVND (reference sequence). There are 16 residues in the CDR3. Trimming cost V 5 bases and J 2 bases; bases outside gene matches: 11. The CDR3 here is CASSLIGTAIQETQYF. The CDR3 nucleotides are TGTGCCAGTAGTTTAATCGGGACAGCCATTCAAGAGACCCAGTACTTC. The full variable domain, with the rest looked up from reference TRBV19 and TRBJ2-5, is DGGITQSPKYLFRKEGQNVTLSCEQNLNHDAMYWYRQDPGQGLRLIYYSQIVNDFQKGDIAEGYSVSREKKESFPLTVTSAQKNPTAFYLCASSLIGTAIQETQYFGPGTRLLVL.

The chain combines TRBV6-1 with TRBJ2-7; tentative D call: TRBD2 (6 bases). The germline V gene encodes CDR1 MNHNS and CDR2 SASEGT. The CDR3 runs 15 residues. Trimming removed 2 bases at V and 3 bases at J, with 14 bases between. CDR3 DNA sequence: TGTGCCAGCAGTGAACAGCCGGGGGAAAACTACGAGCAGTACTTC. This gives the protein CASSEQPGENYEQYF.

This sequence joins TRBV28 and TRBJ2-2, with TRBD2 identical over 9 bases. The junction had 11 bases not matched to a gene; V was cut back by 5 bases and J by 4 bases. This CDR3 has 17 residues. Per the germline V gene, CDR1 is MDHEN and CDR2 is SYDVKM. CDR3 DNA sequence: TGTGCCAGCAGTCCGGGACTAGCAATCTATCCCACCGGGGAGCTGTTTTTT. This translates into CASSPGLAIYPTGELFF. Based on the CDR3 plus reference TRBV28 and TRBJ2-2, the full variable domain is DVKVTQSSRYLVKRTGEKVFLECVQDMDHENMFWYRQDPGLGLRLIYFSYDVKMKEKGDIPEGYSVSREKKERFSLILESASTNQTSMYLCASSPGLAIYPTGELFFGEGSRLTVL.

This chain links TRBV28 with TRBJ2-4; 7 positions agree with TRBD1. The CDR3 consists of 17 residues. Per germline, CDR1 MDHEN and CDR2 SYDVKM. Losses at the gene ends were 4 bases for V and 0 bases for J; bases not matched to a gene: 9. CDR3 loop: CASSSVGQGEAKNIQYF. The CDR3 nucleotides read TGTGCCAGCAGTTCGGTCGGGCAGGGGGAAGCCAAAAACATTCAGTACTTC.

This chain joins TRBV2 and TRBJ2-2, with a possible D match to TRBD2 (5 bases). The CDR3 has 12 residues. Between the trimmed V and J ends, which lost 6 bases and 9 bases, there was a span of 11 bases. CDR1 and CDR2 (germline): SNHLY, FYNNEI. CDR3 residues: CASSERPRELFF. The CDR3 bases are TGTGCCAGCAGCGAGCGGCCCCGGGAGCTGTTTTTT.

This clone was observed a single time. V and J are TRBV2 and TRBJ2-3; TRBD1 is a possible D gene (6 bases). Germline V CDR1 and CDR2: SNHLY, FYNNEI. V lost 6 bases, J lost 4 bases, and 14 bases lay in between. This CDR3 region has 14 residues. The CDR3 here is CASRYRVLSDTQYF. The CDR3 bases are TGTGCCAGCAGATACAGGGTCCTTTCAGATACGCAGTATTTT.